The 25 T cell receptor beta chains below all came from one sample that was sequenced in a study of blood T cell repertoires in COVID-19. Clones were sequenced by immunoSEQ multiplex PCR, and TCRdb holds only the in-frame ones, with some missing. The repertoire holds 80,000 to 95,000 clones, with 65% to 80% as singletons. Sequencing was performed on peripheral blood. These receptors all come from a woman aged 80 or over with active or convalescent COVID-19.

Note on this clone: Additional DNA sequences in this sample encode the identical CDR3. The genes are TRBV18 and TRBJ1-4; possible D gene TRBD1, 6 bases. V was trimmed by 3 bases and J by 8 bases, leaving 10 bases between them. Per germline, CDR1 KGHSH and CDR2 LQKENI. The CDR3 length is 13 residues. DNA for the CDR3: TGTGCCAGCTCACCCGATCAGGGGGAAAAACTGTTTTTT. This encodes CASSPDQGEKLFF.

Only a few counts were recorded for this clone. The CDR3, as DNA: TGTGCCAGCAGCTTAGCCCGCGGGTGGTCTTCACCCCTCCACTTT. Its translation is CASSLARGWSSPLHF. J is TRBJ1-6 and V is TRBV11-1; the D is unclear. The germline gives CDR1 SGHAT, CDR2 FQDESV (reference sequence). This CDR3 has 15 residues. Trimming shortened V by 0 bases and J by 9 bases, and 12 bases separated the two germline ends.

V is TRBV6-6 and J is TRBJ2-2; no firm D call. The germline gives CDR1 MNHNY, CDR2 SVGAGI (reference sequence). Trimming took off 2 bases at V and 9 bases at J, with 13 bases between the two ends. The CDR3 covers 14 residues. This chain's CDR3 is CASSYNAFQRELFF. In DNA, the CDR3 is TGTGCCAGCAGTTACAACGCGTTCCAAAGGGAGCTGTTTTTT.

The chain employs TRBV7-2 and TRBJ2-1, with 7 bases that match TRBD2. The germline V gene has CDR1 SGHTA and CDR2 FQGNSA. CDR3 length: 16 amino acids. The trim removed 6 bases at V and 5 bases at J, leaving 13 bases unmatched. CDR3 coding DNA: TGTGCCAGCAGGCTAACCGGGACTAAGGAGCACAATGAGCAGTTCTTC. This codes for CASRLTGTKEHNEQFF.

This clone was recorded once. This chain links TRBV9 with TRBJ1-4; the D is unclear. V lost 4 bases and J lost 6, with 16 bases in between. The CDR3 consists of 15 residues. The germline gives CDR1 SGDLS, CDR2 YYNGEE. CDR3 amino acids: CASSPVAGGYEKLFF. As DNA, the CDR3 is TGTGCCAGCAGCCCAGTCGCGGGAGGCTATGAAAAACTGTTTTTT.

The chain has TRBV14 and TRBJ2-5; the D is unclear. This CDR3 spans 14 amino acids. In germline, CDR1 is SGHDN, CDR2 FVKESK. V was trimmed by 1 base and J by 5 bases, leaving 11 bases between them. The CDR3 region has the DNA TGTGCCAGCAGCCAAGCATTGAGATGGGAGACCCAGTACTTC. Translation gives CASSQALRWETQYF.

This chain uses TRBV9 with TRBJ2-5, with D maybe TRBD2 (6 bases). V was pared by 3 bases and J by 5 bases, with 17 bases between. Per germline, CDR1 SGDLS and CDR2 YYNGEE. The length of the CDR3 is 15 residues. The CDR3: CASSDPVGGFETQYF. CDR3 coding DNA: TGTGCCAGCAGCGACCCTGTGGGGGGATTCGAGACCCAGTACTTC.

This chain connects TRBV7-9 to TRBJ1-2; D uncertain. The V gene's germline CDR1 is SEHNR and CDR2 FQNEAQ (reference sequence). V lost 5 bases, J lost 6 bases, and 7 bases lay in between. CDR3 length: 11 amino acids. Here the CDR3 reads CASSPLDGYTF. CDR3 in DNA: TGTGCCAGCAGCCCCCTAGATGGCTACACCTTC.

The chain is built from TRBV19 and TRBJ2-3; weak D call: TRBD2 (5 bases). Germline CDR1 reads LNHDA; CDR2 reads SQIVND (reference sequence). With 7 bases removed from V and 0 bases from J, the gap between germline ends came to 17 bases. The CDR3 totals 16 residues. The CDR3 reads CASKMHRTPSTDTQYF. In DNA form, the CDR3 reads TGTGCCAGTAAAATGCATCGGACTCCTAGCACAGATACGCAGTATTTT.

The V and J genes are TRBV7-9 and TRBJ2-2, with D possibly matching TRBD1 (7 bases). Germline V lookup: CDR1 SEHNR, CDR2 FQNEAQ (reference sequence). The germline V and J ends were trimmed by 0 bases and 4 bases, with 21 bases remaining between them. The CDR3 extends over 19 amino acids. The CDR3 sequence is CASSLALGPRDRFTGELFF. CDR3 nucleotides: TGTGCCAGCAGCTTAGCATTGGGCCCGCGGGACAGATTCACCGGGGAGCTGTTTTTT.

The V and J genes are TRBV4-3 and TRBJ2-1, with TRBD1 as a possible D gene (5 bases). Germline CDR1 is LGHNA and CDR2 is YSLEER. This CDR3 spans 14 amino acids. The ends were cut back, 0 bases at V and 7 bases at J, with 10 bases in the middle. This CDR3 reads CASSQDGRVNEQFF. Written as DNA, the CDR3 is TGCGCCAGCAGCCAAGATGGCAGGGTGAATGAGCAGTTCTTC.

Here the CDR3 DNA reads TGTGCCAGCAGCAGGACAGGCGTAGAGCAGTACTTC. Residues: CASSRTGVEQYF. V and J are TRBV6-5 and TRBJ2-7, with 7 bases aligning to TRBD1. Germline V CDR1 and CDR2: MNHEY, SVGAGI. The CDR3 runs 12 residues. The ends lost 6 bases at V and 7 bases at J; junction bases unmatched: 6.

The V and J genes are TRBV7-2 and TRBJ2-2; D might be TRBD2 (5 bases). Germline values: CDR1 SGHTA, CDR2 FQGNSA. Between the trimmed V and J ends, which lost 5 bases and 6 bases, there was a span of 13 bases. The CDR3 has 14 residues. CDR3 DNA: TGTGCCAGCAGCCGTAGCGCAGCGTCCGGGGAGCTGTTTTTT. Translated, it gives CASSRSAASGELFF.

This clone was counted only a few times. The chain combines TRBV15 with TRBJ1-1, with D possibly TRBD1 on 5 matching bases. The V and J ends lost 0 bases and 1 base respectively, with 12 bases between them. CDR1 is LNHNV, CDR2 YYDKDF, per germline (reference sequence). The CDR3 extends over 16 amino acids. The CDR3 region has the DNA TGTGCCACCAGCAGAGATCGCGGGGGGTGGAACACTGAAGCTTTCTTT. This gives the protein CATSRDRGGWNTEAFF.

The chain carries TRBV7-8 and TRBJ1-6; 12 bases line up with TRBD1. The trim removed 5 bases at V and 6 bases at J, leaving 14 bases unmatched. The CDR3 length is 19 residues. The germline V gene has CDR1 SGHVS and CDR2 FQNEAQ. DNA for the CDR3: TGTGCCAGCAGCCCCTACCCGGGACAGGGGGCCTTATTTAATTCACCCCTCCACTTT. Protein: CASSPYPGQGALFNSPLHF.

Only a few counts were recorded for this clone. The CDR3 nucleotides read TGTGCCAGCAGTGAAGGGCGGTTGGGGGGGAATGAAAAACTGTTTTTT. It encodes CASSEGRLGGNEKLFF. The chain recombines TRBV2 with TRBJ1-4; the D gene is possibly TRBD1 (5 bases). The CDR3 extends over 16 amino acids. Between the trimmed V and J ends, which lost 1 base and 5 bases, there was a span of 14 bases. The germline V gene encodes CDR1 SNHLY and CDR2 FYNNEI. The full variable domain, with the rest looked up from reference TRBV2 and TRBJ1-4, is EPEVTQTPSHQVTQMGQEVILRCVPISNHLYFYWYRQILGQKVEFLVSFYNNEISEKSEIFDDQFSVERPDGSNFTLKIRSTKLEDSAMYFCASSEGRLGGNEKLFFGSGTQLSVL.

This clone has just a few counts. V gene TRBV7-2 combines with J gene TRBJ1-6, with unresolved D. V dropped 0 bases and J dropped 10 bases, with 10 bases sitting between them. The CDR3 is made up of 14 amino acids. Germline CDR1 SGHTA, CDR2 FQGNSA. CDR3 DNA: TGTGCCAGCAGCTTAGCGGCCGCGAGGTCACCCCTCCACTTT. Protein sequence: CASSLAAARSPLHF.

The chain has TRBV19 and TRBJ2-3; TRBD2 agrees at 12 bases. V lost 5 bases, J lost 4 bases, and 4 bases stayed unmatched. CDR3 length equals 15 residues. Germline CDR1 LNHDA, CDR2 SQIVND (reference sequence). In DNA, the CDR3 is TGTGCCAGTAGTCCCCTAGCGGGGGGGGCAGATACGCAGTATTTT. Translating gives CASSPLAGGADTQYF. Complete variable domain (other parts from reference TRBV19 and TRBJ2-3): DGGITQSPKYLFRKEGQNVTLSCEQNLNHDAMYWYRQDPGQGLRLIYYSQIVNDFQKGDIAEGYSVSREKKESFPLTVTSAQKNPTAFYLCASSPLAGGADTQYFGPGTRLTVL.

The chain recombines TRBV9 with TRBJ2-2, with 11 positions matching TRBD2. This CDR3 has 15 residues. Per the germline V gene, CDR1 is SGDLS and CDR2 is YYNGEE. V trimming: 4 bases; J trimming: 5 bases; junction bases outside the gene matches: 4. CDR3 in amino acids: CASSRTSGGTGELFF. DNA for the CDR3: TGTGCCAGCAGCCGCACTAGCGGGGGAACCGGGGAGCTGTTTTTT.

The rearrangement joins TRBV4-3 to TRBJ1-1, with 8 positions matching TRBD1. V gave up 0 bases and J gave up 3 bases; unmatched junction bases: 12. Germline V gene sequence: CDR1 LGHNA, CDR2 YSLEER. This CDR3 is built from 18 residues. CDR3 DNA: TGCGCCAGCAGCCAAGAAGGCCAGGGGGCGAAGTTGGACACTGAAGCTTTCTTT. Encoded protein: CASSQEGQGAKLDTEAFF.

This chain joins TRBV11-2 and TRBJ2-1, with D uncertain. This CDR3 contains 11 residues. V lost 1 base to trimming and J lost 9 bases, with 4 bases between them. The germline CDR1 and CDR2 sequences are SGHAT and FQNNGV. CDR3 nucleotide sequence: TGTGCCAGCAGCTTAGGGAGTGAGCAGTTCTTC. It specifies CASSLGSEQFF.

The V call is TRBV4-1, the J call TRBJ1-3; 9 bases match TRBD1. CDR3 length: 16 residues. V was clipped by 5 bases and J by 1 base; unmatched bases: 6. The germline CDR1 and CDR2 sequences are MGHRA and YSYEKL. This chain's CDR3 is CASSSPGQGSGNTIYF. In DNA, the CDR3 is TGCGCCAGCAGCAGCCCGGGACAGGGATCTGGAAACACCATATATTTT.

This clone was found once. The rearrangement links TRBV27 to TRBJ2-2; 9 nucleotides match TRBD1. With 3 bases clipped from V and 0 bases from J, the junction kept 5 bases outside the gene matches. CDR3 length equals 17 residues. The V gene's germline CDR1 is MNHEY and CDR2 SMNVEV (reference sequence). CDR3 region: CASSFAWTGANTGELFF. As DNA, the CDR3 is TGTGCCAGCAGTTTTGCTTGGACAGGGGCGAACACCGGGGAGCTGTTTTTT.

The chain uses TRBV6-6 and TRBJ2-5, with D possibly TRBD2 on 6 matching bases. The V gene lost 7 bases and the J gene lost 4 bases, with 13 bases spanning the gap. The CDR3 spans 13 residues. CDR1 is MNHNY, CDR2 SVGAGI, per germline (reference sequence). The CDR3 loop is CASTYAGGETQYF. For the CDR3, the DNA is TGTGCCAGCACCTACGCCGGGGGAGAGACCCAGTACTTC.

In this sample, this clone turned up many times. The chain employs TRBV5-1 and TRBJ1-2, with D possibly matching TRBD1 (5 bases). Trimming stripped 4 bases from V and 6 bases from J, with 16 bases between. The CDR3 is made up of 14 amino acids. CDR1 and CDR2 from the germline V gene are SGHRS and YFSETQ. CDR3 region: CASSDTTGSHGYTF. The CDR3 region has the DNA TGCGCCAGCAGCGATACCACAGGTTCCCATGGCTACACCTTC.